The 11 T cell receptor beta chains below come from one sample, sequenced in a study of spatial heterogeneity in lung cancer. Time point here: sample taken at primary tumor resection. No cell sorting; template was whole RNA from tumor, lung tissue or PBMC. MiXCR, applied by TCRdb to the 5' RACE reads, yields one record per CDR3 protein. Seen here are 82,000 or so distinct CDR3 sequences, around 12% observed once, and the top ten hold roughly 4.2%. The sequencing here drew on PBMCs, taken at surgery. Source of these receptors: a male donor with early-stage non-small cell lung cancer.

This clonotype appeared many times. The chain's CDR3 is CASSLVGNQPQHF. The CDR3 DNA reads TGCGCCAGCAGCTTGGTGGGCAATCAGCCCCAGCATTTT. The rearrangement joins TRBV5-1 to TRBJ1-5; D gene ambiguous. The CDR3 spans 13 residues. V was trimmed by 0 bases and J by 2 bases, leaving 3 bases between them. Looked up from germline, CDR1 is SGHRS and CDR2 is YFSETQ.

This clonotype was observed at least ten times. V and J are TRBV20-1 and TRBJ1-4; TRBD1 matches at 7 bases. The germline CDR1 and CDR2 sequences are DFQATT and SNEGSKA (reference sequence). The junction had 8 bases not matched to a gene; V was cut back by 1 base and J by 6 bases. This CDR3 has 15 residues. DNA for the CDR3: TGCAGTGCTAGAGCCCAACAGGGGCTTTATGAAAAACTGTTTTTT. It codes for CSARAQQGLYEKLFF.

This sequence joins TRBV25-1 and TRBJ1-2; no clear D gene. Trimming cost V 1 base and J 6 bases, with 9 bases left between them. The CDR3 contains 13 residues. Germline V gene lookup returns CDR1 MGHDK and CDR2 SYGVNS. CDR3 sequence (DNA): TGTGCCAGCAGTGAATTCCGGGGTCATGGCTACACCTTC. Protein sequence: CASSEFRGHGYTF.

This clonotype was seen ten or more times. V is TRBV7-3 and J is TRBJ2-3; D may be TRBD1 (5 bases). The germline V gene encodes CDR1 SGHTA and CDR2 FQGTGA. The CDR3 runs 14 residues. V dropped 8 bases and J dropped 4 bases, with 16 bases sitting between them. CDR3 bases: TGTGCCAGCTCCAAGGGGCTAGGATCAGATACGCAGTATTTT. It translates to CASSKGLGSDTQYF. The full variable domain, with the rest looked up from reference TRBV7-3 and TRBJ2-3, is GAGVSQTPSNKVTEKGKYVELRCDPISGHTALYWYRQSLGQGPEFLIYFQGTGAADDSGLPNDRFFAVRPEGSVSTLKIQRTERGDSAVYLCASSKGLGSDTQYFGPGTRLTVL.

This clonotype has just a few counts. The CDR3 DNA is TGCAGTGCTTTCTCGGGACGGAGCAACAGTGAGCAGTTCTTC. This codes for CSAFSGRSNSEQFF. The J gene is TRBJ2-1, the V gene TRBV20-1; TRBD1 or TRBD2 may be the D gene (5 bases each). Per the germline V gene, CDR1 is DFQATT and CDR2 is SNEGSKA (reference sequence). The CDR3 is 14 residues long. The V and J ends lost 5 bases and 9 bases respectively, with 20 bases between them.

This clonotype appeared a few times. The V and J genes are TRBV20-1 and TRBJ2-7; D possibly matches TRBD1 or TRBD2 (5 bases each). Germline V lookup: CDR1 DFQATT, CDR2 SNEGSKA (reference sequence). The V end lost 0 bases, the J end lost 0 bases, and 18 bases lay between the germline ends. CDR3 length: 17 residues. As DNA, the CDR3 is TGCAGTGCTAGAGATCCGGGACCGCGGTCGACCTCCTACGAGCAGTACTTC. It specifies CSARDPGPRSTSYEQYF.

This clonotype occurred many times. The chain carries TRBV5-1 and TRBJ2-2; 14 bases align to TRBD2. Germline-derived CDR1 and CDR2 are SGHRS and YFSETQ. Trimming at V came to 3 bases and at J to 4 bases, leaving 5 bases not matched to a gene. CDR3 length equals 17 residues. The DNA of the CDR3 is TGCGCCAGCAGCTGGACTAGCGGGGGGCCCTTCACCGGGGAGCTGTTTTTT. Translation: CASSWTSGGPFTGELFF.

The chain links TRBV6-6 to TRBJ1-2; D is possibly TRBD1 (5 bases). The ends were cut back, 2 bases at V and 8 bases at J, with 9 bases in the middle. CDR3 length equals 12 residues. CDR1 and CDR2 from the germline V gene are MNHNY and SVGAGI (reference sequence). The CDR3: CASSYGGKGYTF. CDR3 coding DNA: TGTGCCAGCAGTTACGGGGGGAAGGGCTACACCTTC.

Many counts were recorded for this clonotype. The CDR3 DNA reads as TGCGCCAGCAGCTGGGGGGTGAACAATGAGCAGTTCTTC. Translating it yields CASSWGVNNEQFF. The J gene is TRBJ2-1, the V gene TRBV5-1; possibly TRBD2 for D (6 bases). This CDR3 has 13 amino acids. Trimming pared 3 bases from V and 5 bases from J, leaving 9 bases between. CDR1 is SGHRS and CDR2 is YFSETQ in the germline V gene.

This clonotype was detected ten times or more. This chain connects TRBV29-1 to TRBJ1-2, with TRBD1 identical over 9 bases. CDR3 length: 13 residues. Trimming took 8 bases from V and 8 from J; bases not matched to a gene: 12. In germline, CDR1 is SQVTM, CDR2 ANQGSEA. Here the CDR3 DNA reads TGCAGCTTTCCGGGACAGGGAGAAGGGGGCTACACCTTC. Translation gives CSFPGQGEGGYTF.

This clonotype has just a few counts. The genes are TRBV12-3 or TRBV12-4 and TRBJ1-1, with a tentative D call TRBD1 (6 bases). The V end was cut by 3 bases, the J end by 5 bases, with 13 bases between. The CDR3 length is 14 residues. CDR3 loop: CASSFLIQGTEAFF. For the CDR3, the DNA is TGTGCCAGCAGTTTCCTAATACAGGGAACTGAAGCTTTCTTT.